This record concerns one T cell receptor (beta chain) sequence. Antigen specificity is unknown. The data were obtained in a study of early stage breast cancer tumors. Study-wide background: Most invasive tumors, twelve of 16, were ER+/PR+/HER2-.

Sequenced by immunoSEQ multiplex PCR; TCRdb stores in-frame clones only, minus some. The sample yields approximately 30,000 clones, about 80% seen once. General observations from the study: Enriched TCRB sequences shared across patients were mostly commonly generated sequences.

Material: blood. The TCR was taken from a person aged 55 to 69 with breast cancer.

This chain's CDR3 is CASSQDRSGSISGEQFF. The CDR3 region has the DNA TGCGCCAGCAGCCAAGATAGGAGCGGGAGTATCAGTGGTGAGCAGTTCTTC. The J gene is TRBJ2-1, the V gene TRBV4-3; TRBD2 agrees at 8 bases. From germline, CDR1 is LGHNA and CDR2 YSLEER. The CDR3 is made up of 17 amino acids. The V segment lost 0 bases and the J segment 9 bases; nucleotides outside the gene matches: 13.